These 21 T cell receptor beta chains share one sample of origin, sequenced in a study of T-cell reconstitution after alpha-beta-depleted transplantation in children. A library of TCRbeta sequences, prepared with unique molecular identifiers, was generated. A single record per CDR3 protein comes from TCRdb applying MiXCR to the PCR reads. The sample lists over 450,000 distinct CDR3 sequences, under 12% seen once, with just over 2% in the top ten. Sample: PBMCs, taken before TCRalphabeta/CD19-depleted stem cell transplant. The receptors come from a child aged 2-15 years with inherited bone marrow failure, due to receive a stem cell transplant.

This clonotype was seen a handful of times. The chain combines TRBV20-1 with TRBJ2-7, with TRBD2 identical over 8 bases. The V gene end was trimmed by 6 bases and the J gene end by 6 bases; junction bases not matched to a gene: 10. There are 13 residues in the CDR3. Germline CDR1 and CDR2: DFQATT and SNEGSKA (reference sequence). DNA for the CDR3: TGCAGTGCCCCGCCCCGGGGGGGGGGCGAGCAGTACTTC. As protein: CSAPPRGGGEQYF.

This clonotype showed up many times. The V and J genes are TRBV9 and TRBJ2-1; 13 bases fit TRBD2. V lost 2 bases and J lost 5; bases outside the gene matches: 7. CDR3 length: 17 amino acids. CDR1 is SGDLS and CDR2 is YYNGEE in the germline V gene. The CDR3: CASSVQRGTSGNNEQFF. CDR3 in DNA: TGTGCCAGCAGCGTCCAGCGAGGGACTAGCGGGAACAATGAGCAGTTCTTC.

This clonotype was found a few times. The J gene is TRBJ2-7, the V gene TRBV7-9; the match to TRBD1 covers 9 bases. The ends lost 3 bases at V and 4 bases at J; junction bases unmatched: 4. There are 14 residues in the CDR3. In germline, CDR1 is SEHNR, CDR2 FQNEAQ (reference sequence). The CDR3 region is CASSFEQGAYEQYF. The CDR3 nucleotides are TGTGCCAGCAGCTTTGAACAGGGGGCTTACGAGCAGTACTTC.

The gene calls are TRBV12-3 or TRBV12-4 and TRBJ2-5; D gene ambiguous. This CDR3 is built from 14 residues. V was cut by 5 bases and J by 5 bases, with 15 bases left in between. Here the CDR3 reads CASSLSGTAETQYF. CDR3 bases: TGTGCCAGCAGTCTCTCGGGTACAGCGGAGACCCAGTACTTC.

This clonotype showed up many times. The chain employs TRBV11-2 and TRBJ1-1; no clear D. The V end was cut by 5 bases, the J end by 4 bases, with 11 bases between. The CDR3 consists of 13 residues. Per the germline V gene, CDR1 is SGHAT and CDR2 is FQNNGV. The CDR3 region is CASSDRELTEAFF. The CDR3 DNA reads TGTGCCAGCAGCGACCGGGAGCTCACTGAAGCTTTCTTT.

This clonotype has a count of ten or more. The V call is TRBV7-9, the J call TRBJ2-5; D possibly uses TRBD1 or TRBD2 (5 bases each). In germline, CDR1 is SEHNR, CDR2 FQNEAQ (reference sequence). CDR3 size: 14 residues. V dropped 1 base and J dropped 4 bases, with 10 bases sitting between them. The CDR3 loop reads CASSLGGSRETQYF. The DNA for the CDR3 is TGTGCCAGCAGCTTAGGGGGGTCTCGAGAGACCCAGTACTTC. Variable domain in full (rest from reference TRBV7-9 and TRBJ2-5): DTGVSQNPRHKITKRGQNVTFRCDPISEHNRLYWYRQTLGQGPEFLTYFQNEAQLEKSRLLSDRFSAERPKGSFSTLEIQRTEQGDSAMYLCASSLGGSRETQYFGPGTRLLVL.

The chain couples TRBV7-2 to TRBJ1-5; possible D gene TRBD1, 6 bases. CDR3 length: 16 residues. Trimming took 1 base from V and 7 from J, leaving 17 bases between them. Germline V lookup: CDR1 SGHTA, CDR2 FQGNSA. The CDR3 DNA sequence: TGTGCCAGCAGCTTAGTCGGACAGATCTCGGAGCAGCCCCAGCATTTT. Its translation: CASSLVGQISEQPQHF.

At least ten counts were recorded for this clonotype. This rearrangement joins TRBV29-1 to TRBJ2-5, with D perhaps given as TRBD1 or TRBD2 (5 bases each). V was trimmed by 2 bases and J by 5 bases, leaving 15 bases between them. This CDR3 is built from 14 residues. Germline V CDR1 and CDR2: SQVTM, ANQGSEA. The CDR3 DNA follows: TGCAGCGTTGAACGGGACGCCATTGCGGAGACCCAGTACTTC. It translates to CSVERDAIAETQYF.

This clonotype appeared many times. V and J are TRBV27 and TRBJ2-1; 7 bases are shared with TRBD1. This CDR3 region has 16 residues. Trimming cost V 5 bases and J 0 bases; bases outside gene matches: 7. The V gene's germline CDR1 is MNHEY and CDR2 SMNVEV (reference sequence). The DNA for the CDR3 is TGTGCCAGCAGTGCCGACCAGGGGGTCTCCTACAATGAGCAGTTCTTC. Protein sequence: CASSADQGVSYNEQFF.

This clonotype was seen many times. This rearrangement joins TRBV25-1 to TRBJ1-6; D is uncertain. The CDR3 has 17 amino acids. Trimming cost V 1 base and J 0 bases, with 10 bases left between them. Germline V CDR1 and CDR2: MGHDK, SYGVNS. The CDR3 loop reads CASSESRGSSYNSPLHF. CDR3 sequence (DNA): TGTGCCAGCAGTGAATCTCGAGGGAGCTCCTATAATTCACCCCTCCACTTT.

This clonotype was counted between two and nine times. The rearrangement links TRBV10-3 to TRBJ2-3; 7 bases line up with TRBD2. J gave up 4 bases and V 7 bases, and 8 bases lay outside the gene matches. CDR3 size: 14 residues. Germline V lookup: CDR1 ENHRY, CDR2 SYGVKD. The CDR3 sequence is CAITPQLAPDTQYF. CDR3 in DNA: TGTGCCATCACCCCCCAACTAGCGCCAGATACGCAGTATTTT.

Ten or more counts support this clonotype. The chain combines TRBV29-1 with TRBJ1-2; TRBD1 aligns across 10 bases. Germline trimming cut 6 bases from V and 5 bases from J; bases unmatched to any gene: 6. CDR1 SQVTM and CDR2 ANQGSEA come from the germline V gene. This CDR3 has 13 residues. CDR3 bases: TGCAGCGTATGGACAGGGGGTGTGTATGGCTACACCTTC. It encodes CSVWTGGVYGYTF. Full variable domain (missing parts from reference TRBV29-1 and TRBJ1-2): SAVISQKPSRDICQRGTSLTIQCQVDSQVTMMFWYRQQPGQSLTLIATANQGSEATYESGFVIDKFPISRPNLTFSTLTVSNMSPEDSSIYLCSVWTGGVYGYTFGSGTRLTVV.

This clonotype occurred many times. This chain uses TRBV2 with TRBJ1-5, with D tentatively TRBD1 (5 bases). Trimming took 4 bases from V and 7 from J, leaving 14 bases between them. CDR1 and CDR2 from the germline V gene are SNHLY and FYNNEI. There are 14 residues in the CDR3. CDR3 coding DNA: TGTGCCAGCAGTGGGGACGGGCCCTCCCAGCCCCAGCATTTT. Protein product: CASSGDGPSQPQHF.

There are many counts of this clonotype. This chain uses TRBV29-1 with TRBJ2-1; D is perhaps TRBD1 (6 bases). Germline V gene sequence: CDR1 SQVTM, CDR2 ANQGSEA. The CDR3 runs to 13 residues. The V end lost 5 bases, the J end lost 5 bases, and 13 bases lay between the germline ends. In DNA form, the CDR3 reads TGCAGCGTTTTCCGGGACACTCACAATGAGCAGTTCTTC. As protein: CSVFRDTHNEQFF.

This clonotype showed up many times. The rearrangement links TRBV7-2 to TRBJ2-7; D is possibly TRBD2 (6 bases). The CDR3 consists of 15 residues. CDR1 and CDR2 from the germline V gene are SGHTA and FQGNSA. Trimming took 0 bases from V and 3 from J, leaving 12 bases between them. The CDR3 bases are TGTGCCAGCAGCTTAGCGCTCGGTAGCGGCTACGAGCAGTACTTC. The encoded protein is CASSLALGSGYEQYF.

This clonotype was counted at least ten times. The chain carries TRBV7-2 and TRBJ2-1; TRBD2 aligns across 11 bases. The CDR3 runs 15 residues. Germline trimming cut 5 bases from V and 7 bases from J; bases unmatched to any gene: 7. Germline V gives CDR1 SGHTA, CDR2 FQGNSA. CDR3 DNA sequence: TGTGCCAGCAGCCAACTAGCGGGAGTGTGGAATGAGCAGTTCTTC. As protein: CASSQLAGVWNEQFF. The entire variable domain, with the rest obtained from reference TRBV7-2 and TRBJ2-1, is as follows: GAGVSQSPSNKVTEKGKDVELRCDPISGHTALYWYRQSLGQGLEFLIYFQGNSAPDKSGLPSDRFSAERTGGSVSTLTIQRTQQEDSAVYLCASSQLAGVWNEQFFGPGTRLTVL.

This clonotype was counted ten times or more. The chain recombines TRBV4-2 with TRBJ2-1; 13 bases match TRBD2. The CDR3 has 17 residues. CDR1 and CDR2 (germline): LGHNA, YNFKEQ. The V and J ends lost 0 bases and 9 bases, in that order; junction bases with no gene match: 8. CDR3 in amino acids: CASSQELGLAGAVEQFF. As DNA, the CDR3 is TGTGCCAGCAGCCAAGAGCTAGGACTAGCGGGAGCGGTTGAGCAGTTCTTC.

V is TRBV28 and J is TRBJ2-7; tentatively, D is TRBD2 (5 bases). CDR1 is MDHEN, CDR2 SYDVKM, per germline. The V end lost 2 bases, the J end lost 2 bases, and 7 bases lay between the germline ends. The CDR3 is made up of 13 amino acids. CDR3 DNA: TGTGCCAGCAGTTTAGCGGGTCCCTACGAGCAGTACGTC. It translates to CASSLAGPYEQYV.

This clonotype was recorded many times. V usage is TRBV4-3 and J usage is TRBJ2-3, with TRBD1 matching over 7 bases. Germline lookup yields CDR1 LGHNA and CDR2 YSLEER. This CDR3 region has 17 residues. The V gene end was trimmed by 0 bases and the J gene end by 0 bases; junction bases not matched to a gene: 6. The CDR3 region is CASSQDQGDLSTDTQYF. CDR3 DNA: TGCGCCAGCAGCCAAGATCAGGGGGACCTTAGCACAGATACGCAGTATTTT.

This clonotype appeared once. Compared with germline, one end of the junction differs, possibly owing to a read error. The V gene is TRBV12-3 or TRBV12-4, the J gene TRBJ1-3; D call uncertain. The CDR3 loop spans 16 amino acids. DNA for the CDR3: TGTGCCAGCGGTTTAAGTCCCCTAAGCTCTGGAAACACCATATATTTT. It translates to CASGLSPLSSGNTIYF.

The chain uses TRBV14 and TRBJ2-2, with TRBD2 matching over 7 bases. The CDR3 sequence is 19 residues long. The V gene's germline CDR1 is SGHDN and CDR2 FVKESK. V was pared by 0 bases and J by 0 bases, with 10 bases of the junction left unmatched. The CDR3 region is CASSQDLGSGASNTGELFF. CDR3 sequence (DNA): TGTGCCAGCAGCCAAGATCTGGGCAGCGGGGCATCGAACACCGGGGAGCTGTTTTTT.